These 32 T cell receptor beta chains came from one sample sequenced in a study of T-cell memory formation after mild COVID-19. TCRdb re-called the 5' RACE reads through MiXCR, storing one row per CDR3 protein. The sample has 400,000 to 450,000 distinct CDR3 sequences, roughly 18% seen once; the top ten hold 20% to 25%. The sequencing sample was made of PBMCs or a T cell subset sorted from them (not recorded which). The receptors derive from a man aged 18 to 29 who had mild COVID-19 (a few samples of this study predate the infection). Cell type and time point are not known.

This sequence joins TRBV29-1 and TRBJ2-5; perhaps TRBD2 as D (6 bases). Germline CDR1 SQVTM, CDR2 ANQGSEA. CDR3 size: 13 residues. Trimming pared 1 base from V and 10 bases from J, leaving 16 bases between. CDR3 sequence (DNA): TGCAGCGTTGAAGGGGGAAGGGCGCGGGACCAGTACTTC. Translating it yields CSVEGGRARDQYF.

This clonotype was seen only a few times. CDR3 in amino acids: CSASRAGHENIQYF. Here the CDR3 DNA reads TGCAGTGCTAGTCGTGCGGGGCATGAAAACATTCAGTACTTC. The chain combines TRBV20-1 with TRBJ2-4; maybe TRBD2 (6 bases). V lost 3 bases, J lost 5 bases, and 14 bases lay in between. The CDR3 contains 14 residues. CDR1 is DFQATT and CDR2 is SNEGSKA in the germline V gene (reference sequence).

The chain uses TRBV25-1 and TRBJ1-1; TRBD1 matches 8 bases. This CDR3 is built from 13 residues. V shed 4 bases, J shed 4 bases, and the junction held 2 bases outside the gene matches. Germline-derived CDR1 and CDR2 are MGHDK and SYGVNS. The CDR3 region is CASSVTGGTEAFF. CDR3 nucleotides: TGTGCCAGCAGTGTTACAGGGGGCACTGAAGCTTTCTTT.

This clonotype has just a few counts. V usage is TRBV7-2 and J usage is TRBJ2-3; 12 positions match TRBD2. CDR1 and CDR2 from the germline V gene are SGHTA and FQGNSA. J lost 6 bases, V lost 5 bases, and 12 bases had no gene match. This CDR3 has 17 amino acids. CDR3 protein: CASSETSGGRFWDTQYF. CDR3 bases: TGTGCCAGCAGCGAAACTAGCGGGGGGCGCTTTTGGGATACGCAGTATTTT.

This clonotype was detected only a few times. The V gene is TRBV12-3 or TRBV12-4, the J gene TRBJ2-7; weak D call: TRBD2 (5 bases). V lost 6 bases and J lost 3, with 12 bases in between. CDR3 size: 13 residues. DNA of the CDR3: TGTGCCAGCAGCCCCGGAGGATTCTACGAGCAGTACGTC. As protein: CASSPGGFYEQYV.

This clonotype was seen a few times. CDR3 region: CASSYSDGTVYEQYF. CDR3 in DNA: TGTGCCAGCAGTTACTCGGACGGGACAGTCTACGAGCAGTACTTC. The genes are TRBV6-2 or TRBV6-3 and TRBJ2-7, with TRBD1 matching 7 bases. Trimming took 0 bases from V and 3 from J; bases not matched to a gene: 5. The germline CDR1 and CDR2 sequences are MNHEY and SVGEGT. The CDR3 extends over 15 amino acids.

This clonotype has a handful of counts. The chain employs TRBV29-1 and TRBJ2-1; D ambiguous. The germline V gene has CDR1 SQVTM and CDR2 ANQGSEA. CDR3 size: 12 residues. V shed 6 bases and J shed 5 bases, with 11 bases lying between them. The CDR3 spells CSVGIYHNEQFF. The CDR3 DNA reads TGCAGCGTGGGTATATACCACAATGAGCAGTTCTTC.

This chain uses TRBV12-3 or TRBV12-4 with TRBJ1-6; no reliable D call. CDR3 length: 12 residues. V shed 5 bases and J shed 9 bases, with 8 bases lying between them. CDR3 DNA sequence: TGTGCCAGCAGTCTAGAACCTTCACCCCTCCACTTT. Encoded protein: CASSLEPSPLHF.

The chain recombines TRBV21-1 with TRBJ1-5. TRBV21-1 is a pseudogene locus. The CDR3 contains 16 residues. In nucleotides, the CDR3 is TGTGCCAGCAGCAAAGTAGGCTCAAAAATTTATCAGCCCCAGCATTTT. Translating it yields CASSKVGSKIYQPQHF.

The rearrangement uses TRBV12-3 or TRBV12-4 and TRBJ2-7; TRBD1 matches 7 bases. This CDR3 spans 15 amino acids. The V and J ends lost 5 bases and 6 bases, in that order; junction bases with no gene match: 13. The CDR3 nucleotides are TGTGCCAGCAGTCCTACGACAGGGCGGAAGACCGAGCAGTACTTC. This gives the protein CASSPTTGRKTEQYF.

This sequence joins TRBV30 and TRBJ2-6, with 7 positions matching TRBD1. The germline CDR1 and CDR2 sequences are GTSNPN and SVGIG (reference sequence). J lost 0 bases, V lost 5 bases, and 1 base had no gene match. The CDR3 totals 14 residues. The CDR3 DNA reads as TGTGCCTGGGACAGGGCCTCTGGGGCCAACGTCCTGACTTTC. It yields the protein CAWDRASGANVLTF.

The chain recombines TRBV7-8 with TRBJ2-1, with D possibly being TRBD1 (6 bases). Germline V gene sequence: CDR1 SGHVS, CDR2 FQNEAQ. V was trimmed by 3 bases and J by 7 bases, leaving 16 bases between them. CDR3 length equals 15 residues. The CDR3 sequence is CASSFRDTRANEQFF. The DNA of the CDR3 is TGTGCCAGCAGCTTCCGGGACACAAGGGCGAATGAGCAGTTCTTC.

The sample holds a few counts of this clonotype. The V and J genes are TRBV12-3 or TRBV12-4 and TRBJ2-4; TRBD1 or TRBD2 may be the D gene (6 bases each). V lost 2 bases to trimming and J lost 5 bases, with 10 bases between them. The CDR3 spans 14 residues. The CDR3 coding sequence is TGTGCCAGCAGTTTAACGGGGGCCCAAAACATTCAGTACTTC. Amino acid sequence: CASSLTGAQNIQYF.

The chain has TRBV7-2 and TRBJ2-2, with TRBD1 identical over 12 bases. Trimming cost V 6 bases and J 7 bases; bases outside gene matches: 3. CDR3 length equals 14 residues. CDR1 and CDR2 from the germline V gene are SGHTA and FQGNSA. The CDR3 region is CASRGTGGGGELFF. The CDR3, as DNA: TGTGCCAGCAGGGGGACAGGGGGCGGCGGGGAGCTGTTTTTT.

V usage is TRBV3-1 and J usage is TRBJ1-1, with 7 bases lining up with TRBD1. Germline CDR1 LGHDT, CDR2 YNNKEL (reference sequence). The CDR3 contains 14 residues. V trimming: 3 bases; J trimming: 3 bases; junction bases outside the gene matches: 4. Here the CDR3 DNA reads TGTGCCAGCAGCCACTCCGACAGGGACACTGAAGCTTTCTTT. Translation gives CASSHSDRDTEAFF.

The table lists this clonotype with a few counts. This chain connects TRBV7-9 to TRBJ1-3; D gene ambiguous. CDR1 and CDR2 from the germline V gene are SEHNR and FQNEAQ (reference sequence). The length of the CDR3 is 15 residues. V dropped 0 bases and J dropped 0 bases, with 6 bases sitting between them. This chain's CDR3 is CASSLALDSGNTIYF. The CDR3 DNA is TGTGCCAGCAGCTTAGCGCTTGACTCTGGAAACACCATATATTTT.

Only a few counts were recorded for this clonotype. This chain joins TRBV29-1 and TRBJ2-5; perhaps TRBD1 as D (5 bases). Germline V gives CDR1 SQVTM, CDR2 ANQGSEA. V shed 6 bases and J shed 5 bases, with 19 bases lying between them. This CDR3 comprises 14 residues. This chain's CDR3 is CSVDPGRAAETQYF. The CDR3 coding sequence is TGCAGCGTGGATCCAGGGCGCGCCGCGGAGACCCAGTACTTC.

This clonotype turned up a few times. V usage is TRBV20-1 and J usage is TRBJ1-1; perhaps TRBD1 as D (5 bases). Germline loops: CDR1 DFQATT, CDR2 SNEGSKA (reference sequence). CDR3 length equals 12 residues. Trimming cost V 6 bases and J 0 bases, with 8 bases left between them. This chain's CDR3 is CSAWGLNTEAFF. DNA for the CDR3: TGCAGTGCCTGGGGGTTGAACACTGAAGCTTTCTTT.

The genes are TRBV28 and TRBJ1-1, with D possibly TRBD1 on 5 matching bases. The germline V gene has CDR1 MDHEN and CDR2 SYDVKM. Trimming removed 2 bases from V and 5 bases from J, with 12 bases in between. This CDR3 comprises 14 residues. Here the CDR3 reads CASSLPGSGTEAFF. The CDR3 DNA reads as TGTGCCAGCAGTTTACCAGGGTCGGGAACTGAAGCTTTCTTT.

This clonotype occurred once. The J gene is TRBJ2-5, the V gene TRBV20-1; TRBD1 is a possible D gene (7 bases). CDR3 length: 15 amino acids. Germline CDR1 DFQATT, CDR2 SNEGSKA (reference sequence). V gave up 5 bases and J gave up 7 bases, with 23 bases separating them. CDR3 sequence: CSAWDSPNYGRTQYF. The CDR3 DNA reads TGCAGTGCTTGGGACAGCCCGAACTACGGGAGGACCCAGTACTTC.

The chain carries TRBV4-1 and TRBJ2-1; 8 nucleotides line up with TRBD2. Looked up from germline, CDR1 is MGHRA and CDR2 is YSYEKL. V shed 3 bases and J 8 bases; nucleotides not matched to a gene: 18. The CDR3 loop spans 18 amino acids. CDR3 in amino acids: CASSHHSGTSSSMDEQFF. CDR3 sequence (DNA): TGCGCCAGCAGCCACCACTCAGGGACTAGTTCCTCTATGGATGAGCAGTTCTTC.

This chain joins TRBV6-1 and TRBJ2-3, with D perhaps assigned TRBD1 or TRBD2 (5 bases each). The CDR3 runs 13 residues. Trimming left V 6 bases short and J 9 bases short, with 16 bases between. Germline V CDR1 and CDR2: MNHNS, SASEGT. CDR3 amino acids: CASRGGAAETQYF. The CDR3 nucleotides are TGTGCCAGCAGGGGTGGGGCAGCGGAGACGCAGTATTTT.

The V gene is TRBV12-3 or TRBV12-4, the J gene TRBJ1-6, with 8 bases that match TRBD1. The CDR3 contains 19 residues. V dropped 4 bases and J dropped 10; count of bases not matched to a gene: 21. Here the CDR3 DNA reads TGTGCCAGCAGTTCGCTCGGCGAGCAGGGGGCGGGATTACGATCACCCCTCCACTTT. Translation: CASSSLGEQGAGLRSPLHF.

In its sample, this clonotype was seen a few times. This chain uses TRBV7-8 with TRBJ1-5; D not certain. This CDR3 comprises 17 residues. V lost 0 bases and J lost 1, with 13 bases in between. Per germline, CDR1 SGHVS and CDR2 FQNEAQ. This chain's CDR3 is CASSLAPRSRSNQPQHF. The CDR3 coding sequence is TGTGCCAGCAGCTTAGCGCCCCGTAGCAGGAGCAATCAGCCCCAGCATTTT.

The table lists this clonotype with a few counts. The V gene is TRBV7-2, the J gene TRBJ1-1, with 9 bases lining up with TRBD1. Germline CDR1 SGHTA, CDR2 FQGNSA. J was trimmed by 5 bases and V by 7 bases; bases with no gene match: 17. This CDR3 is built from 17 residues. DNA for the CDR3: TGTGCCAGCAACTATAGGACCCTAGACAGGGGGTTGACTGAAGCTTTCTTT. Encoded protein: CASNYRTLDRGLTEAFF.

There are a few counts of this clonotype. The chain links TRBV29-1 to TRBJ2-7, with 8 nucleotides matching TRBD1. Germline CDR1 reads SQVTM; CDR2 reads ANQGSEA. V lost 7 bases and J lost 6; bases outside the gene matches: 5. The CDR3 has 11 residues. Here the CDR3 reads CSAGQGGEQYV. The CDR3 nucleotides are TGCAGCGCCGGACAGGGCGGCGAGCAGTACGTC.

This clonotype turned up a few times. The CDR3 nucleotides read TGTGCCAGCAGCCAAGAGTATAGGGATACGCAGTATTTT. It specifies CASSQEYRDTQYF. The chain recombines TRBV14 with TRBJ2-3; D is unresolved. V gave up 0 bases and J gave up 6 bases, with 7 bases separating them. This CDR3 spans 13 amino acids. Germline-derived CDR1 and CDR2 are SGHDN and FVKESK.

The chain combines TRBV5-1 with TRBJ1-1; possibly TRBD1 for D (5 bases). Between the trimmed V and J ends, which lost 2 bases and 3 bases, there was a span of 11 bases. The germline CDR1 and CDR2 sequences are SGHRS and YFSETQ. The CDR3 spans 14 residues. In DNA, the CDR3 is TGCGCCAGCAGCTTTAACGGGGGTTACACTGAAGCTTTCTTT. This sequence encodes CASSFNGGYTEAFF.

This clonotype was detected a few times. This chain joins TRBV4-2 and TRBJ2-3, with D possibly TRBD2 on 6 matching bases. Trimming removed 6 bases at V and 4 bases at J, with 14 bases between. This CDR3 has 14 amino acids. In germline, CDR1 is LGHNA, CDR2 YNFKEQ. CDR3 nucleotides: TGTGCCAGCAGACAAAGACTAGTATCAGATACGCAGTATTTT. Its translation: CASRQRLVSDTQYF.

The chain has TRBV6-6 and TRBJ2-7; TRBD1 matches 9 bases. This CDR3 is 15 amino acids long. The ends lost 3 bases at V and 0 bases at J; junction bases unmatched: 3. In germline, CDR1 is MNHNY, CDR2 SVGAGI (reference sequence). For the CDR3, the DNA is TGTGCCAGCAGTTATGGGGACAGGGCCTCCTACGAGCAGTACTTC. It translates to CASSYGDRASYEQYF.

This clonotype has ten or more counts. The rearrangement joins TRBV5-4 to TRBJ2-2; 8 bases map to TRBD2. Trimming cost V 4 bases and J 5 bases; bases outside gene matches: 7. The CDR3 is 15 amino acids. Germline V gene sequence: CDR1 SGHNT, CDR2 YYREEE (reference sequence). The chain's CDR3 is CASSPRTSLTGELFF. The DNA of the CDR3 is TGTGCCAGCAGCCCGAGGACTAGCCTAACCGGGGAGCTGTTTTTT.

This clonotype has at least ten counts. The chain links TRBV7-9 to TRBJ2-1; D may be TRBD1 (7 bases). This CDR3 contains 10 residues. Per germline, CDR1 SEHNR and CDR2 FQNEAQ (reference sequence). The germline V and J ends were trimmed by 5 bases and 12 bases, with 8 bases remaining between them. DNA for the CDR3: TGTGCCAGCAGCCAGGGGGGGCAGTTCTTC. As protein: CASSQGGQFF.